Listed here are 9 T cell receptor beta chains from one sample, sequenced in a study of shared clonotypes between healthy human individuals. TCRdb's table, derived via immunoSEQ multiplex PCR, lists solely in-frame clones and lacks some. The sample consists of hundreds of thousands of clones, roughly 95% of them appearing once. The sequenced material came from naive CD4+ T cells sorted from blood. The subset was: CD45RA+ positively selected. The receptors shown here come from a woman aged 30 to 39 in good health.

The CDR3 here is CAISDVVAESSYNEQFF. The CDR3 coding sequence is TGTGCCATCAGTGATGTAGTGGCGGAGAGCTCCTACAATGAGCAGTTCTTC. This chain links TRBV10-3 with TRBJ2-1; D is undetermined. CDR1 ENHRY and CDR2 SYGVKD come from the germline V gene. Trimming took off 3 bases at V and 0 bases at J, with 15 bases between the two ends. The length of the CDR3 is 17 residues.

This chain uses TRBV6-5 with TRBJ1-1; TRBD1 aligns across 8 bases. CDR1 and CDR2 from the germline V gene are MNHEY and SVGAGI. The CDR3 runs to 12 residues. The J segment lost 7 bases and the V segment lost 5 bases, leaving 3 bases of the junction unmatched. The CDR3 DNA follows: TGTGCCAGCAGTCGTACAGGGGGTGAAGCTTTCTTT. Translation gives CASSRTGGEAFF.

CDR3 nucleotide sequence: TGTGCCAGCATTGAATGGGGGAGCGGGCCCGAGCAGTACTTC. This gives the protein CASIEWGSGPEQYF. The chain employs TRBV27 and TRBJ2-7; D is perhaps TRBD2 (6 bases). The V gene lost 7 bases and the J gene lost 6 bases, with 19 bases spanning the gap. The CDR3 extends over 14 amino acids. Germline CDR1 is MNHEY and CDR2 is SMNVEV (reference sequence).

For the CDR3, the DNA is TGTGCCGCTCAGACAGGGTTGAACACTGAAGCTTTCTTT. Its translation is CAAQTGLNTEAFF. The chain has TRBV10-3 and TRBJ1-1; 7 positions agree with TRBD1. Germline loops: CDR1 ENHRY, CDR2 SYGVKD. J lost 0 bases, V lost 11 bases, and 6 bases had no gene match. The CDR3 runs to 13 residues.

CDR3 protein: CASSEGVPAYEQYF. In DNA, the CDR3 is TGTGCCAGCAGTGAGGGAGTTCCCGCCTACGAGCAGTACTTC. This sequence joins TRBV2 and TRBJ2-7; a possible D gene is TRBD2 (5 bases). Trimming pared 3 bases from V and 2 bases from J, leaving 11 bases between. The CDR3 extends over 14 amino acids. Germline V CDR1 and CDR2: SNHLY, FYNNEI.

V usage is TRBV28 and J usage is TRBJ2-7; D remains ambiguous. V was clipped by 2 bases and J by 3 bases, with 17 bases between them. The CDR3 consists of 16 residues. Germline lookup yields CDR1 MDHEN and CDR2 SYDVKM. In DNA, the CDR3 is TGTGCCAGCAGTTTAGGACCGACGGGTCACAGCTACGAGCAGTACTTC. This sequence encodes CASSLGPTGHSYEQYF.

The chain uses TRBV7-2 and TRBJ1-5; D is possibly TRBD1 (5 bases). Looked up from germline, CDR1 is SGHTA and CDR2 is FQGNSA. V was clipped by 3 bases and J by 7 bases, with 7 bases between them. The CDR3 runs to 12 residues. The CDR3 DNA reads as TGTGCCAGCAGCTTTAGGGGACAGCCCCAGCATTTT. Residues: CASSFRGQPQHF.

This clone was seen more than once but under ten times. The chain is built from TRBV28 and TRBJ2-7, with D perhaps TRBD2 (6 bases). The CDR3 extends over 11 amino acids. Germline CDR1 reads MDHEN; CDR2 reads SYDVKM. The V end lost 5 bases, the J end lost 7 bases, and 9 bases lay between the germline ends. The CDR3 loop is CASSGGGEQYF. The DNA of the CDR3 is TGTGCCAGCAGTGGTGGAGGGGAGCAGTACTTC. The full variable domain, rest sourced from reference TRBV28 and TRBJ2-7, is DVKVTQSSRYLVKRTGEKVFLECVQDMDHENMFWYRQDPGLGLRLIYFSYDVKMKEKGDIPEGYSVSREKKERFSLILESASTNQTSMYLCASSGGGEQYFGPGTRLTVT.

The chain employs TRBV28 and TRBJ2-5; D remains unclear. V lost 3 bases to trimming and J lost 3 bases, with 17 bases between them. CDR3 length equals 16 residues. Germline lookup yields CDR1 MDHEN and CDR2 SYDVKM. The CDR3 DNA sequence: TGTGCCAGCAGTTTCGGTTTCCTGGACCGCAAAGAGACCCAGTACTTC. This translates into CASSFGFLDRKETQYF.